This TCR beta chain was captured in a study of blood T cell repertoires in COVID-19. Study background: T cells, B-cell-depleted T cells, or PBMCs provided the cDNA or gDNA that served as material.

Sequenced by immunoSEQ multiplex PCR; TCRdb stores in-frame clones only, minus some. This repertoire shows 90,000 to 130,000 clones, 88% found once; its top ten account for about 3.5%. Sequenced: peripheral blood. The sequence came from a woman in her forties or fifties with acute or convalescent COVID-19.

The CDR3 loop is CASKQGSTDTQYF. Here the CDR3 DNA reads TGCGCCAGTAAACAGGGGAGCACAGATACGCAGTATTTT. The rearrangement uses TRBV5-1 and TRBJ2-3; 7 bases map to TRBD1. Germline V lookup: CDR1 SGHRS, CDR2 YFSETQ. Trimming removed 8 bases from V and 0 bases from J; junction bases left unmatched: 3. CDR3 length: 13 residues.